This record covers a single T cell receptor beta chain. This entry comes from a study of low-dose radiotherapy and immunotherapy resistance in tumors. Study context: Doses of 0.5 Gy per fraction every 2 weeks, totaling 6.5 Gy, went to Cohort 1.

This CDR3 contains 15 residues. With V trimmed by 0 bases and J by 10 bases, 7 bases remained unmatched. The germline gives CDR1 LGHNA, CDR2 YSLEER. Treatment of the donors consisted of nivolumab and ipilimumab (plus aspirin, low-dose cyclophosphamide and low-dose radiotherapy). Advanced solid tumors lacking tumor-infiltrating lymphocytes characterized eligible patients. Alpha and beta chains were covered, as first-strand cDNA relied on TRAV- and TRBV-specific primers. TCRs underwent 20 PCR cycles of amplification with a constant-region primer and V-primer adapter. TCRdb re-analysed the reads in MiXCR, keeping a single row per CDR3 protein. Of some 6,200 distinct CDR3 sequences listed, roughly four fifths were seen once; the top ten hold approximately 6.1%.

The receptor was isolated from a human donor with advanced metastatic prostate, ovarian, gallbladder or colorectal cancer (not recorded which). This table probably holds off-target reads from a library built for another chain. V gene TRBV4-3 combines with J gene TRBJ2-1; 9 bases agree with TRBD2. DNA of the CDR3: TGCGCCAGCAGCCAAGATTTTAGCGGGGGAGGGGAGCAGTTCTTC. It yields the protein CASSQDFSGGGEQFF.